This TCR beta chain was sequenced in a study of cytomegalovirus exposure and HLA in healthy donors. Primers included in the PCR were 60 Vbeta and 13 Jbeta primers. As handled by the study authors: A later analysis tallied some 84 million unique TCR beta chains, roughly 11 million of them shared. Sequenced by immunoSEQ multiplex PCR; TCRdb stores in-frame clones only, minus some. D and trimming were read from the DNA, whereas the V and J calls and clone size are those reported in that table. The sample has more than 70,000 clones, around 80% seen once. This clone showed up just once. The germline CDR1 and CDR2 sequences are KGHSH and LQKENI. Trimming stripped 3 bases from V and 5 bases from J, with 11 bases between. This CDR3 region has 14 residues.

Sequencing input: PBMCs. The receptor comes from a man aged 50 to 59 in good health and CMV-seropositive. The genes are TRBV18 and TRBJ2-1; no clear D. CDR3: CASSPPGWDNEQFF. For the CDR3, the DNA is TGTGCCAGCTCACCGCCAGGATGGGACAATGAGCAGTTCTTC. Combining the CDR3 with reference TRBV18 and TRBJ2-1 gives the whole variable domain NAGVMQNPRHLVRRRGQEARLRCSPMKGHSHVYWYRQLPEEGLKFMVYLQKENIIDESGMPKERFSAEFPKEGPSILRIQQVVRGDSAAYFCASSPPGWDNEQFFGPGTRLTVL.